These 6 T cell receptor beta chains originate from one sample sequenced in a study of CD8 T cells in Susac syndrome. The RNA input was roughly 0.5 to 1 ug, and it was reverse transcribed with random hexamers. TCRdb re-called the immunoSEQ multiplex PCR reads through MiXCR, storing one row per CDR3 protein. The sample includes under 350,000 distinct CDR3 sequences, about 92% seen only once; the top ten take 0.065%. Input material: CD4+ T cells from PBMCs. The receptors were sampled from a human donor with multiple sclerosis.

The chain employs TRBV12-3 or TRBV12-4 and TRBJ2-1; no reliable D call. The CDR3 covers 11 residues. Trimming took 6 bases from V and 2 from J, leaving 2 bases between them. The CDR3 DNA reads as TGTGCCAGCAGGGCCTACAATGAGCAGTTCTTC. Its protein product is CASRAYNEQFF.

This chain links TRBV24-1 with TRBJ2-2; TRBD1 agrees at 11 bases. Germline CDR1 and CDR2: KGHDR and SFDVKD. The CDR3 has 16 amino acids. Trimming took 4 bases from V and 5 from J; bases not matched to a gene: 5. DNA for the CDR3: TGTGCCACCAGTGACTCCGGGACAGGGGGGACCGGGGAGCTGTTTTTT. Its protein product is CATSDSGTGGTGELFF.

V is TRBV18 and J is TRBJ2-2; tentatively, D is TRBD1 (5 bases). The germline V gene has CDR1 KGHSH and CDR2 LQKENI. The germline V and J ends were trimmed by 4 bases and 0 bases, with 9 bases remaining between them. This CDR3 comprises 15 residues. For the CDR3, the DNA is TGTGCCAGCTCACTGGGGCTTACGAACACCGGGGAGCTGTTTTTT. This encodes CASSLGLTNTGELFF.

The CDR3 region is CASSPMGVPNEQFF. The CDR3 nucleotides read TGTGCCAGCAGCCCCATGGGGGTGCCCAATGAGCAGTTCTTC. The J gene is TRBJ2-1, the V gene TRBV11-3, with D perhaps being TRBD1 or TRBD2 (5 bases each). Trimming shortened V by 5 bases and J by 6 bases, and 14 bases separated the two germline ends. The germline CDR1 and CDR2 sequences are SGHNT and YENEEA. This CDR3 comprises 14 residues.

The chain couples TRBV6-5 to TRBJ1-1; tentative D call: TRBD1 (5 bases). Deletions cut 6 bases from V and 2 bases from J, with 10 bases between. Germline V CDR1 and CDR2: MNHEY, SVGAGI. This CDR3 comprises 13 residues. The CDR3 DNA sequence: TGTGCCAGCAGGCCGACAGCCAACACTGAAGCTTTCTTT. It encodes CASRPTANTEAFF.

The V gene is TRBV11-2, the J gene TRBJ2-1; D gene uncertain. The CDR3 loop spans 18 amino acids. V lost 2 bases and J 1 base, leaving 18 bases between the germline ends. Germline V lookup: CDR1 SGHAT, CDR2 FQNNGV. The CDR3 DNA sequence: TGTGCCAGCAGCTTACCGATCGGACGGATAATGTCCTACAATGAGCAGTTCTTC. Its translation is CASSLPIGRIMSYNEQFF.